This T cell receptor (beta chain) was identified in a study of blood T cell repertoires in COVID-19. Study-level information: Samples of COVID-19 (acute and convalescent) were obtained from the United States, Italy and Spain. PBMCs, B-cell-depleted T cells, or T cells provided the cDNA or gDNA that made up the material.

Generated by immunoSEQ multiplex PCR, the TCRdb table keeps only in-frame clones and is missing some. This sample has about 40,000 clones, with over 75% found just once. CDR1 SGHNT and CDR2 YYREEE come from the germline V gene (reference sequence). V shed 5 bases and J shed 1 base, with 13 bases lying between them. The CDR3 runs 14 residues. This chain connects TRBV5-4 to TRBJ2-7; D not resolved. This clonotype was obtained from a man aged 60 to 75 with active COVID-19. The specimen sequenced was peripheral blood. The CDR3 DNA reads TGTGCCAGCAGTCGCGAATCAAGTTCCTACGAGCAGTACTTC. Translation gives CASSRESSSYEQYF.